Sequencing of this T cell receptor (beta chain) was carried out in a study of blood T cells in healthy people across ages. CDR3 length: 16 residues. Trimming stripped 2 bases from V and 2 bases from J, with 15 bases between. The germline CDR1 and CDR2 sequences are LGHDT and YNNKEL (reference sequence). Next came a second PCR, run for roughly 6 to 11 cycles, which used a sample-barcoded 5' primer along with a J-beta primer mix. TCRdb used MiXCR to reprocess the 5' RACE reads, holding one entry per CDR3 protein. The sample holds 660,000 or so distinct CDR3 sequences, roughly 50% seen once. The source material was blood. The sequence came from a man aged 55 to 70 in good health. V and J are TRBV3-1 and TRBJ2-5, with D hard to call. Here the CDR3 reads CASSQPSRQIQETQYF. CDR3 DNA sequence: TGTGCCAGCAGCCAACCTTCTCGTCAGATACAAGAGACCCAGTACTTC.